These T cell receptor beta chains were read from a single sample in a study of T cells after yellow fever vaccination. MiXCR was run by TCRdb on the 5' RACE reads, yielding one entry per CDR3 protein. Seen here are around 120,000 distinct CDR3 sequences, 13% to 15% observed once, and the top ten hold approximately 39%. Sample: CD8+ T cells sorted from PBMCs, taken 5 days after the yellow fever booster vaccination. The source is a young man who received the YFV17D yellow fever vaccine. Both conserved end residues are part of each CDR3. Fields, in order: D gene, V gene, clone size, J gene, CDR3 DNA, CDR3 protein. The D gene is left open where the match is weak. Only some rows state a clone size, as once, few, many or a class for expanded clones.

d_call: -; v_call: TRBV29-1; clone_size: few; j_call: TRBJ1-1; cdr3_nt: TGCAGCGGCCGAGGGGGGTCTGAAGCTTTCTTT; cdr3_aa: CSGRGGSEAFF
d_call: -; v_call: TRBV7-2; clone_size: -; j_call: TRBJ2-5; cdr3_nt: TGTGCCAGCAGCTTAGAGCTCCAAGAGACCCAGTACTTC; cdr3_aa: CASSLELQETQYF
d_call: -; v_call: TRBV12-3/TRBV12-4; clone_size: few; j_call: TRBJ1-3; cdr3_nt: TGTGCCAGCAGTCGCGTGAACAGAAACACCATATATTTT; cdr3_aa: CASSRVNRNTIYF
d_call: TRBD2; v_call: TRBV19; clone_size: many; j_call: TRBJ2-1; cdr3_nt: TGTGCCAGTAGTAGACTTCTAGCGGGGGCCTCGAATGAGCAGTTCTTC; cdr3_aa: CASSRLLAGASNEQFF
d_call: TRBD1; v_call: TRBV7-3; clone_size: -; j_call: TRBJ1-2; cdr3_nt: TGTGCCAGCAGCTTAACGGGGACAGATTATGGCTACACCTTC; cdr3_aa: CASSLTGTDYGYTF
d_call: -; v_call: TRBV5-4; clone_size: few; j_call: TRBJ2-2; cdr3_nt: TGTGCCAGCAGCCCCTCAGGGGTCGCGACCGGGGAGCTGTTTTTT; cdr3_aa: CASSPSGVATGELFF
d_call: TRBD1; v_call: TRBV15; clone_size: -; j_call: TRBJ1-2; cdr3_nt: TGTGCCACACACCCCGGGACAGGGAACTATGGCTACACCTTC; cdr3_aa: CATHPGTGNYGYTF
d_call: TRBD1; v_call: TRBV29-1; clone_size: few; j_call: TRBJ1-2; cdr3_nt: TGCAGCGGACTGACAGGGGGCACCTATGGCTACACCTTC; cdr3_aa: CSGLTGGTYGYTF
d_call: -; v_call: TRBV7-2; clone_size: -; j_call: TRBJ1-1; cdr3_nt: TGTGCCAGCAGCGGGGTAACTTTCCGGGGCACTGAAGCTTTCTTT; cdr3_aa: CASSGVTFRGTEAFF
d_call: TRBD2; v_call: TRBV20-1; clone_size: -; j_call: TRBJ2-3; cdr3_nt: TGCAGTGCTAGGGTTTCTGAGACTAGCGGCACAGATACGCAGTATTTT; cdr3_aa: CSARVSETSGTDTQYF
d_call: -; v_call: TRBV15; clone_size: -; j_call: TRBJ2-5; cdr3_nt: TGTGCCACCAGCAGAGATAGCGGAGAAGAGACCCAGTACTTC; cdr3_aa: CATSRDSGEETQYF
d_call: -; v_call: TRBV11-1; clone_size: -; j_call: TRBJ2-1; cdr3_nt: TGTGCCAGCAGCGTACAGGGTGGCAATGAGCAGTTCTTC; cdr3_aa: CASSVQGGNEQFF
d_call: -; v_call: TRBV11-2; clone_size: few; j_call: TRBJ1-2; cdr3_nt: TGTGCCAGCAGCTTAGGCCGTACAGGCCGGATCTATGGCTACACCTTC; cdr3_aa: CASSLGRTGRIYGYTF
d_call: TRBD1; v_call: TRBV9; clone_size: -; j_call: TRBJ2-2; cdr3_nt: TGTGCCAGCAGCGTAGCTACAGGGGGTCCCGGGGAGCTGTTTTTT; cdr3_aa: CASSVATGGPGELFF
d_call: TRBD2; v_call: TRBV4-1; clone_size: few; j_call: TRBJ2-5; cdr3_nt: TGCGCCAGCAGCCAAGAAGAGGCTAGCGGGGCCCAAGAGACCCAGTACTTC; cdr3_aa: CASSQEEASGAQETQYF